The clone carrying this T cell receptor (beta chain) was picked up many times. Antigen: not known. The data were taken from a study of CD8 T cells in ankylosing spondylitis. The study, taken as a whole, reports: Earlier authors reported some of these motif variants in reactive arthritis synovial fluid and blood.

Trimming took 2 bases from V and 8 from J; bases not matched to a gene: 3. The germline gives CDR1 DFQATT, CDR2 SNEGSKA (reference sequence). This CDR3 has 14 amino acids. Quantitative 5'-RACE was performed with molecular barcodes, and it yielded the TCR beta libraries. TCRdb reanalysed the 5' RACE reads using MiXCR and keeps one entry per CDR3 protein. The sample carries about 160,000 distinct CDR3 sequences, about 17% recorded once. The chain uses TRBV20-1 and TRBJ1-6, with 10 bases aligning to TRBD1. The source is a male donor with ankylosing spondylitis or in good health (not recorded which). Input material: blood, either unsorted or a sorted T cell fraction (not recorded which). Here the CDR3 reads CSARTGTGDSPLHF. Written as DNA, the CDR3 is TGCAGTGCTAGAACCGGGACAGGGGATTCACCCCTCCACTTT.